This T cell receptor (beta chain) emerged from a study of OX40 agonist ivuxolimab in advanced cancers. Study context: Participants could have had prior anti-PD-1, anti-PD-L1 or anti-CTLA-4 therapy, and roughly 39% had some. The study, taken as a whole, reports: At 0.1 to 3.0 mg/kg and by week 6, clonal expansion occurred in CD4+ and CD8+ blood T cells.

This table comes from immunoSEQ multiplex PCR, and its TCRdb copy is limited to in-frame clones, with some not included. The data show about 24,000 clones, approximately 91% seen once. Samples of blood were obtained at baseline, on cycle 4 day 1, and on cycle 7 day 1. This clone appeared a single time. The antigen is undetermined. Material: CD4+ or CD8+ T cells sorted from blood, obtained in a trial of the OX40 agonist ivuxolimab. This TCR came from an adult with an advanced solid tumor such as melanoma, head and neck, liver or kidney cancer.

Here the CDR3 reads CASSQPRLAGGVDTGELFF. For the CDR3, the DNA is TGCGCCAGCAGCCAACCTAGGCTAGCGGGGGGAGTCGACACCGGGGAGCTGTTTTTT. V is TRBV4-1 and J is TRBJ2-2; 11 positions match TRBD2. The CDR3 contains 19 residues. J was trimmed by 3 bases and V by 2 bases; bases with no gene match: 11. Germline V gene data show CDR1 as MGHRA and CDR2 as YSYEKL.